These 23 T cell receptor beta chains came from one sample sequenced in a study of tumor and adjacent non-tumor tissue in lung cancer (dated by TCRdb to the late 2010s). The receptor library was made with multiplex PCR. Instrument used: Illumina HiSeq 2500. TCRbeta libraries were constructed through three rounds of nested PCR with primers (Table S4) according to protocols adapted from ARM-PCR. TCRdb ran its own pipeline on the public reads, namely fastp trimming at Q25 and MiXCR clone calling, and kept in-frame beta chains. Identical CDR3 proteins give one entry, which carries the most common genes and DNA. For this sample there are approximately 79,000 distinct CDR3 sequences; around two thirds appear just once. The ten largest clones take up roughly 15% of the sample. Bulk unsorted tissue served as the source for RNA extraction, and RNA quality was assessed using a NanoDrop ND-1000 and an Agilent 2100.

The sequenced material came from lung tumor tissue. The receptors originated from a man aged 65-85 years with non-small cell lung cancer.

Notes on this clonotype: One end of the junction does not line up with germline, which may come from a read error. The rearrangement links TRBV11-2 to TRBJ2-2, with D perhaps TRBD2 (5 bases). The CDR3 spans 15 residues. Looked up from germline, CDR1 is SGHAT and CDR2 is FQNNGV. The CDR3 DNA reads TGTGCCAGCAACTCAGAAGCGGTTGCGACCGGGGAACTGTTTTTT. It codes for CASNSEAVATGELFF.

The chain couples TRBV28 to TRBJ1-5, with 10 positions matching TRBD1. The germline V gene encodes CDR1 MDHEN and CDR2 SYDVKM. V trimming: 6 bases; J trimming: 1 base; junction bases outside the gene matches: 15. The CDR3 extends over 19 amino acids. The CDR3 loop reads CASRLGTGAGTRSNQPQHF. CDR3 DNA: TGTGCCAGCAGATTAGGGACAGGGGCAGGCACGCGAAGCAATCAGCCCCAGCATTTT.

This sequence joins TRBV20-1 and TRBJ2-7, with 8 bases matching TRBD2. Germline CDR1 and CDR2: DFQATT and SNEGSKA (reference sequence). The V segment lost 6 bases and the J segment 2 bases; nucleotides outside the gene matches: 12. The CDR3 covers 15 residues. The CDR3 here is CSATLTAGGTYEQYF. CDR3 coding DNA: TGCAGTGCAACACTAACCGCGGGAGGAACCTACGAGCAGTACTTC.

On this clonotype: At one boundary the junction diverges from the germline segment, which might be a read error. The V gene is TRBV5-4, the J gene TRBJ2-7; TRBD1 is a possible D gene (6 bases). The CDR3 runs 15 residues. From germline, CDR1 is SGHNT and CDR2 YYREEE (reference sequence). The CDR3 sequence: CTSSQGIGFSYEQYF. The CDR3 DNA is TGTACCAGCAGCCAGGGGATAGGGTTCTCCTACGAGCAGTACTTC.

Worth noting for this clonotype: One end of the junction fails to match germline, which may point to a read error. V gene TRBV28 combines with J gene TRBJ2-1, with 10 bases matching TRBD2. CDR3 length: 15 residues. CDR1 MDHEN and CDR2 SYDVKM come from the germline V gene. The CDR3 DNA reads as TGTGCCAACAGTTTAGCGGCTAGCGGGGGTGGTGAGCAGTTCTTC. It specifies CANSLAASGGGEQFF.

This clonotype was detected ten times or more. The gene calls are TRBV4-2 and TRBJ2-3, with 8 bases that match TRBD1. The CDR3 covers 16 residues. Germline V gives CDR1 LGHNA, CDR2 YNFKEQ. J gave up 5 bases and V 1 base, and 8 bases lay outside the gene matches. The CDR3 DNA reads TGTGCCAGCAGCCAAGTCTGGCAGGGGGCGAAAGATACGCAGTATTTT. This codes for CASSQVWQGAKDTQYF.

Note on this clonotype: Since no conserved phenylalanine or tryptophan closes the CDR3, a read error is the likely cause. The DNA is omitted, as the CDR3 cannot be located on it reliably, and the CDR3 follows TCRdb's listing. The chain joins TRBV6-2 or TRBV6-3 to TRBJ1-5; the D call of TRBD1 is as the table states it, not checked on the DNA. The CDR3 totals 14 residues, both ends included. CDR1 is MNHEY and CDR2 is SVGEGT in the germline V gene. CDR3 residues: CASSLTGGNQPQQY.

Of note for this clonotype: Relative to the germline gene, one junction end is altered; a read error may explain this. The chain couples TRBV29-1 to TRBJ2-5, with D uncertain. The CDR3 runs to 14 residues. Germline values: CDR1 SQVTM, CDR2 ANQGSEA. The CDR3 DNA reads TGCTGCGTCCTTATAGCCGGGCGAATGGAGACCCAGTACTTC. Amino acid sequence: CCVLIAGRMETQYF.

This clonotype was recorded at least ten times. V is TRBV10-1 and J is TRBJ1-2; weak D call: TRBD1 (5 bases). Germline assignment: CDR1 WNHNN and CDR2 SYGVQD (reference sequence). CDR3 length equals 12 residues. V shed 6 bases and J shed 5 bases, with 10 bases lying between them. The CDR3 nucleotides read TGCGCCAGCAGCCGACAGCAGTATGGCTACACCTTC. This codes for CASSRQQYGYTF.

This clonotype was recorded at least ten times. The V and J genes are TRBV4-1 and TRBJ2-5; tentatively, D is TRBD2 (5 bases). This CDR3 has 16 amino acids. The ends were cut back, 2 bases at V and 4 bases at J, with 17 bases in the middle. The germline V gene encodes CDR1 MGHRA and CDR2 YSYEKL. The CDR3 DNA reads TGCGCCAGCAGCCAACGGCCCCTGGGAGTTACAGAGACCCAGTACTTC. Encoded protein: CASSQRPLGVTETQYF.

About this clonotype itself: The junction departs from germline at one end; a sequencing error may be responsible. This sequence joins TRBV12-3 or TRBV12-4 and TRBJ1-5; 9 bases line up with TRBD1. This CDR3 spans 14 amino acids. This CDR3 is CASSPTGGSQLQHF. CDR3 DNA sequence: TGTGCGAGCAGCCCGACAGGGGGGAGTCAGCTCCAGCATTTT.

In its sample, this clonotype was seen a few times. DNA of the CDR3: TGCGCCAGCAAACCCGACAGATACACCGGGGAGCTGTTTTTT. This gives the protein CASKPDRYTGELFF. This sequence joins TRBV10-2 and TRBJ2-2; TRBD1 might be the D (5 bases). The CDR3 loop spans 14 amino acids. Germline assignment: CDR1 WSHSY and CDR2 SAAADI. With 7 bases removed from V and 3 bases from J, the gap between germline ends came to 12 bases.

This clonotype was seen once. This sequence joins TRBV6-1 and TRBJ2-7; D tentatively reads TRBD1 or TRBD2 (5 bases each). This CDR3 contains 14 residues. Per the germline V gene, CDR1 is MNHNS and CDR2 is SASEGT. The CDR3 loop reads CISSVTGNRGEQYF. In DNA form, the CDR3 reads TGTATCAGCAGTGTAACCGGGAATAGGGGCGAGCAGTACTTC.

This clonotype was seen repeatedly, ten times or more. The chain has TRBV6-6 and TRBJ1-2; D call uncertain. V was clipped by 6 bases and J by 5 bases, with 10 bases between them. The CDR3 consists of 12 residues. Germline V gives CDR1 MNHNY, CDR2 SVGAGI (reference sequence). The CDR3 is CASSPPEYGYTF. The CDR3 DNA sequence: TGTGCCAGCAGCCCCCCCGAGTATGGCTACACCTTC.

This clonotype was found a few times. A much larger clone differs by one base, so this may be a read error. The chain combines TRBV6-5 with TRBJ1-4; unclear D gene. CDR1 is MNHEY and CDR2 is SVGAGI in the germline V gene. This CDR3 region has 17 residues. The CDR3 DNA reads as TGTGTCAGCAGTTTATATCCCACAGATGCGCTTAATGAAAAACTGTTTTTT. It translates to CVSSLYPTDALNEKLFF.

This clonotype was counted a single time. The CDR3 ends on some other residue instead of the conserved phenylalanine or tryptophan, so this is likely a read error. The rearrangement uses TRBV29-1 and TRBJ2-7; D is perhaps TRBD2 (7 bases). The CDR3 is made up of 13 amino acids. Germline CDR1 reads SQVTM; CDR2 reads ANQGSEA. V was clipped by 7 bases and J by 6 bases, with 19 bases between them. The CDR3 region is CSGGGQGQCEQYS. CDR3 nucleotides: TGCAGCGGGGGGGGGCAGGGCCAATGCGAGCAGTACTCC.

In its sample, this clonotype was seen a few times. Just one base apart from a much larger clone, this may be a read error. The DNA of the CDR3 is TGTGTCAGCAGCTCGTTCGGGGGGTTGGTAGATACGCAGTATTTT. Amino acids: CVSSSFGGLVDTQYF. V gene TRBV5-4 combines with J gene TRBJ2-3; 7 bases align to TRBD2. The CDR3 has 15 residues. Germline V gene lookup returns CDR1 SGHNT and CDR2 YYREEE (reference sequence).

Many counts were recorded for this clonotype. This chain joins TRBV20-1 and TRBJ1-6, with D maybe TRBD1 (5 bases). V was clipped by 0 bases and J by 7 bases, with 10 bases between them. The CDR3 has 14 residues. Germline CDR1 and CDR2: DFQATT and SNEGSKA (reference sequence). CDR3 amino acids: CSARDAGRNSPLHF. The CDR3 DNA reads TGCAGTGCTAGAGACGCAGGGAGGAATTCACCCCTCCACTTT.

Note on this clonotype: The conserved phenylalanine or tryptophan normally closing the CDR3 is absent here, so this likely arose from a read error. The genes are TRBV11-1 and TRBJ2-5; perhaps TRBD2 as D (5 bases). CDR3 length: 14 amino acids. CDR1 and CDR2 (germline): SGHAT, FQDESV (reference sequence). The CDR3 loop is CGSARGDPQETQYV. CDR3 bases: TGTGGCAGCGCCCGGGGTGATCCACAAGAGACCCAGTACGTC.

Concerning this clonotype: This CDR3 fails to terminate in the conserved phenylalanine or tryptophan, so it likely reflects a read error. This chain links TRBV5-1 with TRBJ2-3, with D perhaps TRBD2 (6 bases). This CDR3 spans 16 amino acids. CDR1 and CDR2 from the germline V gene are SGHRS and YFSETQ. The CDR3 DNA follows: TGTGCCAGCAGCTTGGAGGGTTATCCAACCGGGAGTACGCAGTATTTA. Its translation: CASSLEGYPTGSTQYL.

This clonotype is termed medium-sized (0.01 to 0.1%). The genes are TRBV4-2 and TRBJ2-3, with 8 bases fitting TRBD2. Germline V lookup: CDR1 LGHNA, CDR2 YNFKEQ. V lost 1 base, J lost 1 base, and 4 bases stayed unmatched. This CDR3 contains 16 residues. CDR3 sequence (DNA): TGTGCCAGCAGCCAAGGCCGGGGGGGGGGCACAGATACGCAGTATTTT. Protein: CASSQGRGGGTDTQYF.

This clonotype was detected only a few times. The rearrangement uses TRBV2 and TRBJ2-5; a possible D gene is TRBD1 (6 bases). The germline V gene encodes CDR1 SNHLY and CDR2 FYNNEI. Trimming left V 8 bases short and J 7 bases short, with 14 bases between. The CDR3 totals 12 residues. DNA for the CDR3: TGTGCCAGCGGACAGCGAGCAGGGACCCAGTACTTC. Its translation is CASGQRAGTQYF.

The chain carries TRBV11-2 and TRBJ2-2; no reliable D call. Trimming shortened V by 9 bases and J by 4 bases, and 15 bases separated the two germline ends. Per the germline V gene, CDR1 is SGHAT and CDR2 is FQNNGV. The CDR3 is 14 residues long. The CDR3 region has the DNA TGTGCCAGGAGCCCCCGGACGCTCACCGGGGAGCTGTTTTTT. This gives the protein CARSPRTLTGELFF.